This record covers a single TCR beta chain. V lost 3 bases to trimming and J lost 3 bases; unmatched junction nucleotides: 4. Germline V gene sequence: CDR1 MNHEY, CDR2 SMNVEV (reference sequence). CDR3 length equals 14 residues. Authors' methods: For nucleated cells, counts were estimated from reference gene primer amplification. TCRdb's copy holds only in-frame clones and misses some; the assay was immunoSEQ multiplex PCR. Clonal size and the V and J genes are those of that table, whereas D and trimming came from the DNA. The sample includes about 210,000 clones, 75% to 85% of them seen just once. This specimen belongs to a study of blood T cell repertoires in COVID-19. Looking at the study overall: The study drew acute and convalescent COVID-19 samples from the United States, Italy and Spain. PBMCs, B-cell-depleted T cells, or T cells were the source of the cDNA or gDNA that made up the material.

The receptor comes from a man between 40 and 49 years old who had recovered from COVID-19. The V call is TRBV27, the J call TRBJ2-5; 7 nucleotides align to TRBD2. The source material was peripheral blood. CDR3 amino acids: CASSLRAGEETQYF. DNA for the CDR3: TGTGCCAGCAGTTTGAGGGCGGGAGAAGAGACCCAGTACTTC.